Described below is a single TCR beta chain sequence and its context. This clone appeared many times. The specificity of this receptor is unknown. Base quality data are lacking; no much larger clone is found one base away. None of the patients had been given any treatment before thyroid surgery. Using T-cell receptor beta sequencing, the researchers looked back retrospectively at clinical samples from patients, gathered between the early 2010s and the late 2010s. This specimen belongs to a study of metastatic and nonmetastatic thyroid tumors (TCRdb year 2020). Describing the broader study: For patients with malignant and with benign thyroid disease, the researchers compared repertoires between peripheral blood samples and tumor or nodule tissue samples. Broad study findings and their caveats: In both blood and tumor samples, TCR beta diversity was reported to be significantly higher in malignant tumors than in benign nodules.

Receptors were amplified or captured by PCR. Sequencer: Illumina HiSeq 4000. High-throughput sequencing was used to profile the TCR beta-chain CDR3 region of each patient. The study's own analysis went as follows. The researchers built a classifier to tell apart papillary thyroid cancer patients with distant metastasis, based on CDR3 differences among clinicopathological groups. To measure repertoire diversity the researchers used the Shannon index, while the Morisita-Horn index served to gauge how similar the tumor and blood repertoires were. Starting from the raw public reads, TCRdb applied fastp trimming at Q25, assembled clones with MiXCR and retained in-frame beta chains. The V and J calls reflect TCRdb's pipeline rather than the authors' work. This sample has tens of thousands of clones in its table, and roughly 19% of those were observed once. The top ten clones comprise 20% to 25% of the sample.

The TCR comes from a female donor with papillary thyroid cancer or a benign thyroid nodule (not recorded which). Some clones in this sample may be carry-over from other donors' samples. Sample: blood.

CDR3 protein: CASSWDSKNIQYF. The DNA sequence reads TGTGCCAGCAGCTGGGACAGCAAAAACATTCAGTACTTC. The receptor chain draws on TRBV7-2 and TRBJ2-4; 7 central nucleotides agree with TRBD1. The CDR3 measures 13 amino acids from cysteine to phenylalanine. The DNA shown is the 39-base CDR3, in frame from base 1. Trimmed from V: 4 bases; trimmed from J: 3 bases; junction bases lacking a gene match: 0. In the germline V gene, CDR1 corresponds to SGHTA and CDR2 to FQGNSA.